The rows below give T cell receptor beta chains drawn from one sample of a study of beta chain features in type 1 diabetes. Repertoires were generated with immunoSEQ multiplex PCR, while TCRdb's copy carries only in-frame clones and drops some. Counted here are 140,000 or so clones, about 9.2% occurring once; the ten biggest clones make up around 0.7%. Source material: central memory CD4+ T cells from blood. These receptors came from a man between 18 and 35 years old in good health. CDR3s include the opening cysteine and the closing phenylalanine or tryptophan. A D gene is named only where the DNA matches it firmly. Rows give clone size only sometimes, using once, few, many, or a class for an expanded clone.

CDR3nt: TGTGCCAGCTCACCCCAGGAGGGCAGGGCCCACGAGCAGTACTTC
CDR3aa: CASSPQEGRAHEQYF
v_gene: TRBV18
d_gene: NA
abundance: NA
j_gene: TRBJ2-7

CDR3nt: TGCAGCGGCCGGGGGGACCCTGAAGCTTTCTTT
CDR3aa: CSGRGDPEAFF
v_gene: TRBV29-1
d_gene: NA
abundance: few
j_gene: TRBJ1-1

CDR3nt: TGTGCCAGCAGCTTAGAAAGGGGCAGTAGTGAGTTCTTC
CDR3aa: CASSLERGSSEFF
v_gene: TRBV7-2
d_gene: NA
abundance: few
j_gene: TRBJ2-1

CDR3nt: TGTGCCAGCAGTGAAGCAGGACAGGGGTACTATGGCTACACCTTC
CDR3aa: CASSEAGQGYYGYTF
v_gene: TRBV2
d_gene: TRBD1
abundance: NA
j_gene: TRBJ1-2

CDR3nt: TGTGCCATCAGTGAGGGCAGTAATCAGCCCCAGCATTTT
CDR3aa: CAISEGSNQPQHF
v_gene: TRBV10-3
d_gene: NA
abundance: NA
j_gene: TRBJ1-5

CDR3nt: TGTGCCAGCAAACCACCTGAGGAGGGCGGGGAGCTGTTTTTT
CDR3aa: CASKPPEEGGELFF
v_gene: TRBV7-3
d_gene: NA
abundance: NA
j_gene: TRBJ2-2

CDR3nt: TGTGCCAGCAGCCCACGACTAGCGGGGGACTACGAGCAGTACTTC
CDR3aa: CASSPRLAGDYEQYF
v_gene: TRBV7-6
d_gene: TRBD2
abundance: NA
j_gene: TRBJ2-7

CDR3nt: TGTGCCAGCAGCTTAGCCGGACAGGGGAATTCACCCCTCCACTTT
CDR3aa: CASSLAGQGNSPLHF
v_gene: TRBV11-2
d_gene: TRBD1
abundance: few
j_gene: TRBJ1-6

CDR3nt: TGTGCCGGCTACTCGCCACGGAGGTTCTATGGCTACACCTTC
CDR3aa: CAGYSPRRFYGYTF
v_gene: TRBV2
d_gene: NA
abundance: few
j_gene: TRBJ1-2

CDR3nt: TGTGCCAGCAGCTTACTAGCTGGGGGGGATACGCAGTATTTT
CDR3aa: CASSLLAGGDTQYF
v_gene: TRBV5-4
d_gene: NA
abundance: few
j_gene: TRBJ2-3

CDR3nt: TGTGCCAGCAGCCCCGACAGGTTGAACACCGGGGAGCTGTTTTTT
CDR3aa: CASSPDRLNTGELFF
v_gene: TRBV7-6
d_gene: NA
abundance: NA
j_gene: TRBJ2-2

CDR3nt: TGTGCCAGTCCAGAGAACACTGAAGCTTTCTTT
CDR3aa: CASPENTEAFF
v_gene: TRBV19
d_gene: NA
abundance: NA
j_gene: TRBJ1-1

CDR3nt: TGTGCCAGCAGCGTAGAGTGGGGACATACGAACACCGGGGAGCTGTTTTTT
CDR3aa: CASSVEWGHTNTGELFF
v_gene: TRBV9
d_gene: NA
abundance: few
j_gene: TRBJ2-2

CDR3nt: TGTGCCAGCAGCGGAGGGACGGTCCCGGGGGGAAAACTGTTTTTT
CDR3aa: CASSGGTVPGGKLFF
v_gene: TRBV9
d_gene: NA
abundance: few
j_gene: TRBJ1-4

CDR3nt: TGTGCCAGTAGAGTTAGTAACAATCAGCCCCAGCATTTT
CDR3aa: CASRVSNNQPQHF
v_gene: TRBV19
d_gene: NA
abundance: NA
j_gene: TRBJ1-5

CDR3nt: TGCAGCATCCCGGGTCTCTCTGAGCAGTTCTTC
CDR3aa: CSIPGLSEQFF
v_gene: TRBV20-1
d_gene: NA
abundance: few
j_gene: TRBJ2-1

CDR3nt: TGTGCCAGCAGCTTGCAGGCGGGGCTCACAGATACGCAGTATTTT
CDR3aa: CASSLQAGLTDTQYF
v_gene: TRBV5-4
d_gene: NA
abundance: NA
j_gene: TRBJ2-3

CDR3nt: TGTGCCTGGAGTGGGCAGCTCAGCGGCAATCAGCCCCAGCATTTT
CDR3aa: CAWSGQLSGNQPQHF
v_gene: TRBV30
d_gene: NA
abundance: few
j_gene: TRBJ1-5

CDR3nt: TGTGCCAGCAGCTCCCCGGGACAGGACCTACCCGAGCAGTACTTC
CDR3aa: CASSSPGQDLPEQYF
v_gene: TRBV5-6
d_gene: TRBD1
abundance: few
j_gene: TRBJ2-7

CDR3nt: TGTGCCAGCAGTTTGACACAGGGAGACAATGAGCAGTTCTTC
CDR3aa: CASSLTQGDNEQFF
v_gene: TRBV28
d_gene: NA
abundance: few
j_gene: TRBJ2-1

CDR3nt: TGTGCCTGGACCCTTGGAGGAGCGACAGATACGCAGTATTTT
CDR3aa: CAWTLGGATDTQYF
v_gene: TRBV30
d_gene: NA
abundance: NA
j_gene: TRBJ2-3

CDR3nt: TGCGCCAGCAGCCTCACTGGGGGACAGCATGAAAAACTGTTTTTT
CDR3aa: CASSLTGGQHEKLFF
v_gene: TRBV4-1
d_gene: TRBD1
abundance: few
j_gene: TRBJ1-4

CDR3nt: TGTGCCAGCAGCTTAGGACAGCAGAACACCGGGGAGCTGTTTTTT
CDR3aa: CASSLGQQNTGELFF
v_gene: TRBV7-2
d_gene: NA
abundance: few
j_gene: TRBJ2-2

CDR3nt: TGTGCCAGCAGTGAGCAGCGGGGGGCGGGGACCGGGGAGCTGTTTTTT
CDR3aa: CASSEQRGAGTGELFF
v_gene: TRBV2
d_gene: TRBD2
abundance: NA
j_gene: TRBJ2-2

CDR3nt: TGTGCCAGTAGTATGTCCACAGGGGGATTATACGAGCAGTACTTC
CDR3aa: CASSMSTGGLYEQYF
v_gene: TRBV19
d_gene: TRBD1
abundance: NA
j_gene: TRBJ2-7

CDR3nt: TGTGCCAGCACCAAAAGTCGGACAGCCGGGCTGTTTTTT
CDR3aa: CASTKSRTAGLFF
v_gene: TRBV6-1
d_gene: NA
abundance: NA
j_gene: TRBJ2-2

CDR3nt: TGTGCCAGCAGCGTAGTCCCTTCTGGGACAACTAACTATGGCTACACCTTC
CDR3aa: CASSVVPSGTTNYGYTF
v_gene: TRBV9
d_gene: NA
abundance: NA
j_gene: TRBJ1-2

CDR3nt: TGTGCCAGCAGGGGAGGGGATAGCACCGGGGAGCTGTTTTTT
CDR3aa: CASRGGDSTGELFF
v_gene: TRBV6-5
d_gene: TRBD2
abundance: NA
j_gene: TRBJ2-2

CDR3nt: TGCGCCAGCAGCCAAGATACGGACAGGGGGGGCACAGATACGCAGTATTTT
CDR3aa: CASSQDTDRGGTDTQYF
v_gene: TRBV4-1
d_gene: TRBD1
abundance: few
j_gene: TRBJ2-3

CDR3nt: TGTGCCAGCAGAGACACGCACGAGCAGTACTTC
CDR3aa: CASRDTHEQYF
v_gene: TRBV6-5
d_gene: NA
abundance: NA
j_gene: TRBJ2-7

CDR3nt: TGTGCCAGCAGCTTAACAGGGGGAGAGACCCAGTACTTC
CDR3aa: CASSLTGGETQYF
v_gene: TRBV2
d_gene: TRBD1
abundance: many
j_gene: TRBJ2-5

CDR3nt: TGTGCCAGCAGTGAATCGGACACCTCCTACGAGCAGTACTTC
CDR3aa: CASSESDTSYEQYF
v_gene: TRBV25-1
d_gene: NA
abundance: few
j_gene: TRBJ2-7

CDR3nt: TGTGCCAGCAGTGGTCCCGGGACAGGGAGCGAGCAGTACTTC
CDR3aa: CASSGPGTGSEQYF
v_gene: TRBV2
d_gene: TRBD1
abundance: NA
j_gene: TRBJ2-7

CDR3nt: TGTGCCAGCACCGCAACCCCCGAGGTTACGCGCACTGAAGCTTTCTTT
CDR3aa: CASTATPEVTRTEAFF
v_gene: TRBV6-6
d_gene: NA
abundance: few
j_gene: TRBJ1-1

CDR3nt: TGTGCCAGCAGCTTAAAGGTGCAGGGGTCCTCGGGCAATCAGCCCCAGCATTTT
CDR3aa: CASSLKVQGSSGNQPQHF
v_gene: TRBV7-2
d_gene: NA
abundance: NA
j_gene: TRBJ1-5

CDR3nt: TGTGCCACCAGCAGAGAGAGGGTCACCGGGGAGCTGTTTTTT
CDR3aa: CATSRERVTGELFF
v_gene: TRBV15
d_gene: NA
abundance: few
j_gene: TRBJ2-2

CDR3nt: TGCAGTGCTTACAGGGGTGGCGAGCAGTACTTC
CDR3aa: CSAYRGGEQYF
v_gene: TRBV20-1
d_gene: TRBD1
abundance: NA
j_gene: TRBJ2-7

CDR3nt: TGTGCCAGCAGTGAACTCGGTGCAGGGAATCCCGGGGAGCTGTTTTTT
CDR3aa: CASSELGAGNPGELFF
v_gene: TRBV2
d_gene: NA
abundance: few
j_gene: TRBJ2-2

CDR3nt: TGCGCCAGCAGCCCTCGACAGGGTCGGGATACGCAGTATTTT
CDR3aa: CASSPRQGRDTQYF
v_gene: TRBV4-3
d_gene: TRBD1
abundance: many
j_gene: TRBJ2-3

CDR3nt: TGTGCCAGCAAAGATGGACTGCGGGCTGAGCCCCAGCATTTT
CDR3aa: CASKDGLRAEPQHF
v_gene: TRBV18
d_gene: NA
abundance: NA
j_gene: TRBJ1-5

CDR3nt: TGTGCCAGCAGCTTGGCGTCTAGCGGGTGGTATGAGCAGTTCTTC
CDR3aa: CASSLASSGWYEQFF
v_gene: TRBV5-4
d_gene: TRBD2
abundance: few
j_gene: TRBJ2-1

CDR3nt: TGTGCCAGCAGCGTAGGGGGGACAGCGAGCACCTACGAGCAGTACTTC
CDR3aa: CASSVGGTASTYEQYF
v_gene: TRBV9
d_gene: TRBD1
abundance: NA
j_gene: TRBJ2-7

CDR3nt: TGTGCCAGCAGCTTAGTTAGCGGGGCCTACAATGAGCAGTTCTTC
CDR3aa: CASSLVSGAYNEQFF
v_gene: TRBV7-2
d_gene: TRBD2
abundance: NA
j_gene: TRBJ2-1